This T cell receptor beta chain was sequenced for a study of Ad26.COV2.S vaccination and SARS-CoV-2 variants. The wider study: The study gave Ad26.COV2.S intramuscularly, once or twice 56 days apart.

Note on this clone: Its specificity is not known.

V lost 1 base to trimming and J lost 2 bases, with 15 bases between them. The CDR3 runs 17 residues. Germline values: CDR1 SGHDN, CDR2 FVKESK. The assay was immunoSEQ multiplex PCR, and TCRdb's table has in-frame clones only and misses some. The table shows about 420,000 clones, with 88% occurring only once. The treatment is: some 20 received Ad26.COV2.S at low or high dose, single or two shots; about 5 received placebo; per-sample allocation not given. Each sample was drawn 63 days after the first injection (of vaccine or placebo). Study-level points and caveats: Total T cell responses were possibly underestimated by TCR breadth and depth analyses.

The J gene is TRBJ1-5, the V gene TRBV14; D unclear. This clonotype was sampled from a person between 18 and 60 years old who received the Ad26.COV2.S COVID-19 vaccine or a placebo. The starting material was peripheral blood, obtained in a trial of Ad26.COV2.S vaccine versus placebo. In DNA form, the CDR3 reads TGTGCCAGCAGCCAAGGTTTTCAGGAGTCGGGCAATCAGCCCCAGCATTTT. This codes for CASSQGFQESGNQPQHF.